The 27 T cell receptor beta chains below all came from one sample that was sequenced in a study of T cells in Graves' hyperthyroidism and ophthalmopathy. Amplified TCR beta CDR3 regions came from RNA transcripts. HTBI primers were used for first-round RT-PCR of the TCR CDR3. MiXCR, run by TCRdb on the multiplex PCR reads, gives a single entry per CDR3 protein. The sample lists 350,000 to 450,000 distinct CDR3 sequences; about a sixth were seen once. The material sequenced was blood. The receptor source for this set is a woman aged 25 to 45 with Graves' hyperthyroidism that later progressed to Graves' ophthalmopathy.

This clonotype has ten or more counts. This chain uses TRBV12-3 or TRBV12-4 with TRBJ2-1; 9 nucleotides match TRBD2. This CDR3 is built from 15 residues. With V trimmed by 6 bases and J by 7 bases, 10 bases remained unmatched. CDR3 amino acids: CASRPLAGHVNEQFF. Here the CDR3 DNA reads TGTGCCAGCAGACCCCTAGCGGGACATGTGAATGAGCAGTTCTTC.

At least ten counts were recorded for this clonotype. The chain joins TRBV27 to TRBJ2-3; 8 nucleotides line up with TRBD2. Germline CDR1 is MNHEY and CDR2 is SMNVEV (reference sequence). J was trimmed by 2 bases and V by 3 bases; bases with no gene match: 1. The length of the CDR3 is 14 residues. Written as DNA, the CDR3 is TGTGCCAGCAGTTTTAGCGGGACCACAGATACGCAGTATTTT. This encodes CASSFSGTTDTQYF.

Many counts were recorded for this clonotype. V usage is TRBV27 and J usage is TRBJ2-7; 10 bases line up with TRBD2. Trimming cost V 4 bases and J 7 bases; bases outside gene matches: 10. This CDR3 is 15 amino acids long. Germline loops: CDR1 MNHEY, CDR2 SMNVEV (reference sequence). Here the CDR3 reads CASSSRTSGPLEQYF. DNA of the CDR3: TGTGCCAGCAGTTCACGGACTAGCGGCCCCCTGGAGCAGTACTTC.

This clonotype was counted a few times. The chain is built from TRBV6-1 and TRBJ1-2; TRBD1 is a possible D gene (5 bases). CDR3 length: 15 residues. Germline V CDR1 and CDR2: MNHNS, SASEGT. The V end was cut by 3 bases, the J end by 5 bases, with 16 bases between. The CDR3 is CASSDTGSRYYGYTF. CDR3 DNA sequence: TGTGCCAGCAGTGACACAGGTTCTCGTTATTATGGCTACACCTTC.

This clonotype was counted at least ten times. The rearrangement uses TRBV24-1 and TRBJ1-2; D is possibly TRBD1 (6 bases). Per the germline V gene, CDR1 is KGHDR and CDR2 is SFDVKD. Trimming took 6 bases from V and 6 from J, leaving 13 bases between them. The CDR3 contains 13 residues. The CDR3, as DNA: TGTGCCACCAGTAAACAGGGTGACGATGGCTACACCTTC. Amino acids: CATSKQGDDGYTF.

This clonotype was detected many times. The V gene is TRBV6-2 or TRBV6-3, the J gene TRBJ2-3; no reliable D call. CDR3 size: 18 residues. Looked up from germline, CDR1 is MNHEY and CDR2 is SVGEGT. The V and J ends lost 8 bases and 2 bases respectively, with 26 bases between them. CDR3 loop: CASGLVPAQPETTDTQYF. The CDR3 coding sequence is TGTGCCAGCGGTTTGGTTCCCGCGCAACCCGAGACCACAGATACGCAGTATTTT.

There are many counts of this clonotype. The CDR3 loop reads CASSRWGQMSSTDTQYF. The CDR3 bases are TGCGCCAGCAGCCGATGGGGACAAATGAGTAGCACAGATACGCAGTATTTT. V is TRBV5-1 and J is TRBJ2-3, with a weak D call TRBD1 (6 bases). Trimming removed 4 bases at V and 0 bases at J, with 18 bases between. Germline-derived CDR1 and CDR2 are SGHRS and YFSETQ. CDR3 length: 17 residues.

This clonotype has more than one count but fewer than ten. The chain joins TRBV27 to TRBJ1-2; no clear D. CDR1 MNHEY and CDR2 SMNVEV come from the germline V gene (reference sequence). This CDR3 spans 15 amino acids. V lost 5 bases, J lost 6 bases, and 19 bases lay in between. The DNA for the CDR3 is TGTGCCAGCAGTCCCCGGATTGTGTCCCCGGATGGCTACACCTTC. As protein: CASSPRIVSPDGYTF.

This clonotype has ten or more counts. The V call is TRBV30, the J call TRBJ1-4; D uncertain. The germline gives CDR1 GTSNPN, CDR2 SVGIG (reference sequence). V was pared by 1 base and J by 8 bases, with 8 bases between. This CDR3 spans 12 amino acids. The CDR3 loop reads CAWSAQREKLFF. The CDR3 DNA is TGTGCCTGGAGTGCCCAGAGAGAAAAACTGTTTTTT.

This clonotype appeared many times. This chain joins TRBV19 and TRBJ1-1, with TRBD1 as a possible D gene (5 bases). This CDR3 has 17 residues. The V gene's germline CDR1 is LNHDA and CDR2 SQIVND (reference sequence). V lost 2 bases and J lost 1, with 17 bases in between. CDR3 amino acids: CASSISGTENGNTEAFF. The CDR3 nucleotides are TGTGCCAGTAGTATATCCGGGACTGAGAATGGGAACACTGAAGCTTTCTTT.

Ten or more counts support this clonotype. This chain links TRBV29-1 with TRBJ1-1; D gene ambiguous. Germline V CDR1 and CDR2: SQVTM, ANQGSEA. CDR3 length: 12 residues. With 2 bases removed from V and 6 bases from J, the gap between germline ends came to 10 bases. CDR3 nucleotide sequence: TGCAGCGTTGAATCGGGGAGTGCTGAAGCTTTCTTT. Its protein product is CSVESGSAEAFF.

This clonotype was seen many times. V is TRBV7-3 and J is TRBJ2-1, with TRBD2 identical over 11 bases. The CDR3 is 17 residues long. Looked up from germline, CDR1 is SGHTA and CDR2 is FQGTGA. V lost 2 bases, J lost 7 bases, and 10 bases stayed unmatched. CDR3: CASSLSHSGRGRNEQFF. CDR3 in DNA: TGTGCCAGCAGCTTATCTCATAGCGGGAGGGGGCGAAATGAGCAGTTCTTC. The full variable domain, with the rest looked up from reference TRBV7-3 and TRBJ2-1, is GAGVSQTPSNKVTEKGKYVELRCDPISGHTALYWYRQSLGQGPEFLIYFQGTGAADDSGLPNDRFFAVRPEGSVSTLKIQRTERGDSAVYLCASSLSHSGRGRNEQFFGPGTRLTVL.

This clonotype has at least ten counts. The V and J genes are TRBV27 and TRBJ1-1; 7 bases map to TRBD1. Germline CDR1 is MNHEY and CDR2 is SMNVEV (reference sequence). The J segment lost 7 bases and the V segment lost 5 bases, leaving 7 bases of the junction unmatched. CDR3 length equals 13 residues. This CDR3 is CASSLGQQNEAFF. The CDR3 DNA reads as TGTGCCAGCAGTCTGGGACAGCAAAATGAAGCTTTCTTT.

This clonotype was seen ten or more times. This sequence joins TRBV20-1 and TRBJ2-5; D gene ambiguous. Germline CDR1 DFQATT, CDR2 SNEGSKA (reference sequence). V shed 5 bases and J shed 0 bases, with 10 bases lying between them. The CDR3 loop spans 13 amino acids. The CDR3 sequence: CSASRTHQETQYF. DNA for the CDR3: TGCAGTGCTTCACGGACCCACCAAGAGACCCAGTACTTC.

In this sample, this clonotype turned up many times. The CDR3 spells CSVGTDYQPQHF. The CDR3 bases are TGCAGCGTTGGAACAGACTATCAGCCCCAGCATTTT. The chain employs TRBV29-1 and TRBJ1-5; D gene unclear. Per germline, CDR1 SQVTM and CDR2 ANQGSEA. The CDR3 loop spans 12 amino acids. Trimming took 4 bases from V and 5 from J, leaving 9 bases between them. Drawing the rest from reference TRBV29-1 and TRBJ1-5, the complete variable domain is SAVISQKPSRDICQRGTSLTIQCQVDSQVTMMFWYRQQPGQSLTLIATANQGSEATYESGFVIDKFPISRPNLTFSTLTVSNMSPEDSSIYLCSVGTDYQPQHFGDGTRLSIL.

This sequence joins TRBV24-1 and TRBJ1-1; D unclear. V was clipped by 7 bases and J by 3 bases, with 11 bases between them. Germline V gene sequence: CDR1 KGHDR, CDR2 SFDVKD. The CDR3 runs 13 residues. The CDR3, as DNA: TGTGCCACCAGGGGTAGCTGGGACACTGAAGCTTTCTTT. This gives the protein CATRGSWDTEAFF.

This clonotype was counted at least ten times. CDR3 protein: CASSFRPATQNSPLHF. The CDR3 DNA sequence: TGTGCCAGCAGTTTTCGGCCTGCAACTCAGAATTCACCCCTCCACTTT. V is TRBV28 and J is TRBJ1-6; D not resolved. The V gene's germline CDR1 is MDHEN and CDR2 SYDVKM. V lost 3 bases and J lost 7, with 16 bases in between. The CDR3 length is 16 residues.

This clonotype has at least ten counts. The rearrangement uses TRBV30 and TRBJ1-3; D remains unclear. This CDR3 contains 13 residues. Germline CDR1 GTSNPN, CDR2 SVGIG (reference sequence). The germline V and J ends were trimmed by 0 bases and 1 base, with 4 bases remaining between them. Here the CDR3 DNA reads TGTGCCTGGAGTGTAGGGTCTGGAAACACCATATATTTT. Its protein is CAWSVGSGNTIYF.

This clonotype was observed a few times. This chain links TRBV27 with TRBJ2-1, with 11 positions matching TRBD2. V shed 2 bases and J 7 bases; nucleotides not matched to a gene: 7. The CDR3 covers 16 residues. The germline V gene has CDR1 MNHEY and CDR2 SMNVEV (reference sequence). CDR3 amino acids: CASSLATSGSKNEQFF. CDR3 DNA: TGTGCCAGCAGTTTAGCAACTAGCGGGAGTAAAAATGAGCAGTTCTTC.

This clonotype was counted ten times or more. This chain links TRBV25-1 with TRBJ1-2, with unresolved D. CDR1 is MGHDK and CDR2 is SYGVNS in the germline V gene. The CDR3 is made up of 18 amino acids. V lost 3 bases and J lost 0, with 20 bases in between. CDR3 in amino acids: CASSDLSPSLSANYGYTF. The CDR3 region has the DNA TGTGCCAGCAGTGATTTATCCCCGTCCCTGTCAGCTAACTATGGCTACACCTTC.

This clonotype was recorded a few times. In DNA form, the CDR3 reads TGTGCCAGCAGTTTAACTACCGGCGAGGGGCAGTATTTT. Translation: CASSLTTGEGQYF. The chain uses TRBV28 and TRBJ2-3; tentative D call: TRBD2 (5 bases). CDR3 size: 13 residues. With 2 bases removed from V and 11 bases from J, the gap between germline ends came to 14 bases. Germline-derived CDR1 and CDR2 are MDHEN and SYDVKM.

This clonotype was seen more than once but under ten times. V and J are TRBV28 and TRBJ1-5; D call uncertain. Germline CDR1 and CDR2: MDHEN and SYDVKM. There are 15 residues in the CDR3. V was shortened by 4 bases and J by 3 bases, with 13 bases between the two germline ends. For the CDR3, the DNA is TGTGCCAGCAGTTCTCACGGGGAGCTCAATCAGCCCCAGCATTTT. As protein: CASSSHGELNQPQHF.

This clonotype showed up just a few times. The V gene is TRBV28, the J gene TRBJ2-7, with TRBD1 as a possible D gene (6 bases). Germline V lookup: CDR1 MDHEN, CDR2 SYDVKM. V lost 5 bases and J 0 bases, leaving 11 bases between the germline ends. This CDR3 is built from 14 residues. CDR3 DNA: TGTGCCAGCAGTGGCCCCAGGGGCTCCTACGAGCAGTACTTC. Protein sequence: CASSGPRGSYEQYF.

This clonotype came up a few times. V is TRBV3-1 and J is TRBJ2-1; possibly TRBD2 for D (6 bases). Germline CDR1 is LGHDT and CDR2 is YNNKEL (reference sequence). With 3 bases removed from V and 3 bases from J, the gap between germline ends came to 12 bases. There are 15 residues in the CDR3. CDR3: CASSQLGGFYNEQFF. CDR3 DNA: TGTGCCAGCAGCCAGCTGGGGGGATTCTACAATGAGCAGTTCTTC.

This clonotype was counted only a few times. This clone may be a read error of a much larger clone one base away. The J gene is TRBJ2-2, the V gene TRBV6-4; D is unresolved. This CDR3 is 13 amino acids long. Germline V gene sequence: CDR1 MRHNA, CDR2 SNTAGT. The DNA of the CDR3 is TGTGCCGGCAGTGACTCGGACACCGGGGAGCTGTTTTTT. Translation gives CAGSDSDTGELFF.

This clonotype was observed many times. The J gene is TRBJ1-5, the V gene TRBV6-1; TRBD1 aligns across 11 bases. CDR3 size: 16 residues. V shed 5 bases, J shed 0 bases, and the junction held 3 bases outside the gene matches. CDR1 MNHNS and CDR2 SASEGT come from the germline V gene. The CDR3 DNA reads as TGTGCCAGCAGTAGGGACAGGGGGGTTAGCAATCAGCCCCAGCATTTT. Translation gives CASSRDRGVSNQPQHF.

This clonotype showed up many times. V and J are TRBV30 and TRBJ1-5, with D perhaps TRBD1 (5 bases). The CDR3 runs 16 residues. Per the germline V gene, CDR1 is GTSNPN and CDR2 is SVGIG (reference sequence). Trimming removed 3 bases from V and 0 bases from J, with 15 bases in between. This chain's CDR3 is CAWSAEGIYSNQPQHF. CDR3 sequence (DNA): TGTGCCTGGAGCGCTGAGGGGATTTATAGCAATCAGCCCCAGCATTTT.